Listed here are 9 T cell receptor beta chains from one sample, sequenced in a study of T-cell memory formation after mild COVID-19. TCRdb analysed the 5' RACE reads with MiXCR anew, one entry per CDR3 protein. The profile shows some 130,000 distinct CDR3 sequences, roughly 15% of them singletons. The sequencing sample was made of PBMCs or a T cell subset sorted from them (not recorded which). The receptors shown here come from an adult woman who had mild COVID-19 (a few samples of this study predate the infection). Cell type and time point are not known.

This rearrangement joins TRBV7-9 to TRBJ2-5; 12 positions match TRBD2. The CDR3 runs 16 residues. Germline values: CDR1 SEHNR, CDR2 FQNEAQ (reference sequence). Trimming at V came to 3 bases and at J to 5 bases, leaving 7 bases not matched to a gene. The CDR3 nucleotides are TGTGCCAGCAGCTTCCTAGCGGGGGGGCCGGGCGAGACCCAGTACTTC. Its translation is CASSFLAGGPGETQYF.

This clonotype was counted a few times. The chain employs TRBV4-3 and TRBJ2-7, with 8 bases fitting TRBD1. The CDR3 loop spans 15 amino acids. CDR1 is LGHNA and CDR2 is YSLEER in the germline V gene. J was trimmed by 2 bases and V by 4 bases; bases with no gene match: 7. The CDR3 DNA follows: TGCGCCAGCAGCCGCGGACAGGGAGGAGCCTACGAGCAGTACTTC. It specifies CASSRGQGGAYEQYF.

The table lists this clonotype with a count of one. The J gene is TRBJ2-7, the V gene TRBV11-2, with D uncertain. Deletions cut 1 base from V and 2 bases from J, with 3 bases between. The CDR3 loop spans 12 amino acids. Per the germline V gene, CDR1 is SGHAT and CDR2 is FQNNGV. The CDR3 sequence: CASSLAPYEQYF. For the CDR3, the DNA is TGTGCCAGCAGCTTAGCACCCTACGAGCAGTACTTC.

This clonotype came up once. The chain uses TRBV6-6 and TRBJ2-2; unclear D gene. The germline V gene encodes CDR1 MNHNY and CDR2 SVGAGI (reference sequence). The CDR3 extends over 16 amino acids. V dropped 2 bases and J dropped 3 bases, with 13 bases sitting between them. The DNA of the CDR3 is TGTGCCAGCAGTTACAGCTACAGCCCCTACACCGGGGAGCTGTTTTTT. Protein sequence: CASSYSYSPYTGELFF.

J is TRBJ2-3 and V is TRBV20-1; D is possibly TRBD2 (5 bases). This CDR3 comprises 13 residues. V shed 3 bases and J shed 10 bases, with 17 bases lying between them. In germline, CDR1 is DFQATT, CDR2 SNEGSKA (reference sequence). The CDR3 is CSASGVWRAAQYF. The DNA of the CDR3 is TGCAGTGCTAGCGGAGTTTGGCGGGCGGCGCAGTATTTT.

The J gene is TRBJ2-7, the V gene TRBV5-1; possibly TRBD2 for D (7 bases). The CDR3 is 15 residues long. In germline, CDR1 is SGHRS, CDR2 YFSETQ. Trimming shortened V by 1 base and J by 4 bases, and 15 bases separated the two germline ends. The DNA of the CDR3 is TGCGCCAGCAGCTTGTGGGGGGGCAGTAATTACGAGCAGTACTTC. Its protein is CASSLWGGSNYEQYF. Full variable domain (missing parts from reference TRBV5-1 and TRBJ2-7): KAGVTQTPRYLIKTRGQQVTLSCSPISGHRSVSWYQQTPGQGLQFLFEYFSETQRNKGNFPGRFSGRQFSNSRSEMNVSTLELGDSALYLCASSLWGGSNYEQYFGPGTRLTVT.

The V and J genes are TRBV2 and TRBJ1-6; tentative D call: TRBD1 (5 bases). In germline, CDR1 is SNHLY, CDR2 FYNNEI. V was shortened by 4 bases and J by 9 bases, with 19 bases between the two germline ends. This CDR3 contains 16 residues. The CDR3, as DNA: TGTGCCAGCAGTGGGGCAGGGTCCTTTATAGGTTCACCCCTCCACTTT. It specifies CASSGAGSFIGSPLHF. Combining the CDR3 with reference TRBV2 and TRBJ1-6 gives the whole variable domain EPEVTQTPSHQVTQMGQEVILRCVPISNHLYFYWYRQILGQKVEFLVSFYNNEISEKSEIFDDQFSVERPDGSNFTLKIRSTKLEDSAMYFCASSGAGSFIGSPLHFGNGTRLTVT.

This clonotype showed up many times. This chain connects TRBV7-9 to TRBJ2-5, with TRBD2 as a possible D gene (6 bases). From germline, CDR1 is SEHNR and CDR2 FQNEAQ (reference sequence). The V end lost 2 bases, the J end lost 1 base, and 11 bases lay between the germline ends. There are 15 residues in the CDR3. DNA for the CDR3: TGTGCCAGCAGCTTACTTAGCGGAACCCAAGAGACCCAGTACTTC. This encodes CASSLLSGTQETQYF.

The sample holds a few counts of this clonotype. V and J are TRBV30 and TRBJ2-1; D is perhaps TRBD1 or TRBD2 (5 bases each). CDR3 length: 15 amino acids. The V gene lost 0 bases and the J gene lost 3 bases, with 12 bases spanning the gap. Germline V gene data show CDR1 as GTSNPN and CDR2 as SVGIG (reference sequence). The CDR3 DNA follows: TGTGCCTGGAGTGTCAGACTGGGGGACTACAATGAGCAGTTCTTC. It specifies CAWSVRLGDYNEQFF.